This T cell receptor (beta chain) is from a study of graft-versus-host responses after intestinal transplantation. TCRdb's copy holds only in-frame clones and misses some; the assay was immunoSEQ multiplex PCR. The sample contains roughly 97,000 clones, roughly 89% of which appear only once. Comment on this clone: Antigen: not known.

The receptor comes from a human donor who was the organ donor for an intestinal transplant. This specimen was unstimulated CD4+ T cells sorted from spleen or lymph node cells, taken before transplant.

The CDR3 nucleotides read TGCACCGTGACAGCCCTAGGTGGGGATACGCAGTATTTT. It yields the protein CTVTALGGDTQYF. V is TRBV29-1 and J is TRBJ2-3; a weak D match, TRBD1 (5 bases). CDR1 is SQVTM and CDR2 is ANQGSEA in the germline V gene. The CDR3 has 13 amino acids.